A selection of T cell receptor beta chains follows, all from one sample in a study of regulatory T cells in long-lasting Graves disease. TCRdb reprocessed the multiplex PCR reads with MiXCR, giving one entry per CDR3 protein. The sample records a few hundred thousand distinct CDR3 sequences, approximately 10% being singletons. This sample also belongs to another study, concerning T cells in Graves' hyperthyroidism and ophthalmopathy.

The material sequenced was peripheral blood mononuclear cells (PBMCs), taken at new diagnosis, from a patient treated with antithyroid drugs. The receptors stem from a woman under 30 with Graves disease. Both conserved end residues are part of each CDR3. Fields, in order: V gene, J gene, CDR3 protein.

V gene: TRBV6-1; J gene: TRBJ2-2; CDR3 protein: CASSQTSTGELFF
V gene: TRBV12-3/TRBV12-4; J gene: TRBJ2-1; CDR3 protein: CASSPRGLAGYEQFF
V gene: TRBV29-1; J gene: TRBJ2-3; CDR3 protein: CSVEGSGVAGTITDTQYF
V gene: TRBV9; J gene: TRBJ2-3; CDR3 protein: CASSVEAPTDTQYF
V gene: TRBV5-1; J gene: TRBJ2-1; CDR3 protein: CASSNRGRPNPYNEQFF
V gene: TRBV6-2/TRBV6-3; J gene: TRBJ2-2; CDR3 protein: CASSYSVGLAGELFF
V gene: TRBV9; J gene: TRBJ2-6; CDR3 protein: CASSVTSGANVLTF
V gene: TRBV28; J gene: TRBJ2-5; CDR3 protein: CASHGTGRTHQETQYF
V gene: TRBV28; J gene: TRBJ1-5; CDR3 protein: CASSLLAGDGQPQHF
V gene: TRBV12-3/TRBV12-4; J gene: TRBJ1-5; CDR3 protein: CASSFSLRESNQPQHF
V gene: TRBV20-1; J gene: TRBJ2-2; CDR3 protein: CSASRGAGTGELFF
V gene: TRBV20-1; J gene: TRBJ2-2; CDR3 protein: CSASGAWAGELFF
V gene: TRBV12-3/TRBV12-4; J gene: TRBJ1-1; CDR3 protein: CASSFVSNTEAFF
V gene: TRBV7-3; J gene: TRBJ2-3; CDR3 protein: CASSAREGIGTQYF
V gene: TRBV6-5; J gene: TRBJ1-5; CDR3 protein: CASSYSGRGPLNQHF
V gene: TRBV12-3/TRBV12-4; J gene: TRBJ2-1; CDR3 protein: CASSLLAGNNEQFF
V gene: TRBV18; J gene: TRBJ2-5; CDR3 protein: CASSPQQETQYF
V gene: TRBV20-1; J gene: TRBJ2-1; CDR3 protein: CSASPRTSGRWNEQFF
V gene: TRBV6-1; J gene: TRBJ2-1; CDR3 protein: CASLTGTGLYNEQFF
V gene: TRBV10-3; J gene: TRBJ2-3; CDR3 protein: CAIRNQGPDTQYF
V gene: TRBV2; J gene: TRBJ2-1; CDR3 protein: CASSVRLADNEQFF
V gene: TRBV20-1; J gene: TRBJ2-3; CDR3 protein: CSARGVRVAREIDTQYF
V gene: TRBV20-1; J gene: TRBJ1-4; CDR3 protein: CSAPYRGRGEKLFF
V gene: TRBV4-1; J gene: TRBJ1-3; CDR3 protein: CASSQVVGLDTIYF
V gene: TRBV7-9; J gene: TRBJ2-1; CDR3 protein: CASSYWLGGANEQFF
V gene: TRBV20-1; J gene: TRBJ2-3; CDR3 protein: CSARGSGGIDTQYF
V gene: TRBV20-1; J gene: TRBJ1-4; CDR3 protein: CSARDRLGQNEKLFF
V gene: TRBV28; J gene: TRBJ2-1; CDR3 protein: CASSPPPRTDYYNEQFF
V gene: TRBV7-2; J gene: TRBJ1-1; CDR3 protein: CASSLGDRWNTEAFF
V gene: TRBV24-1; J gene: TRBJ2-1; CDR3 protein: CATSVSYNEQFF
V gene: TRBV6-2/TRBV6-3; J gene: TRBJ2-1; CDR3 protein: CASSYGMAITQFF
V gene: TRBV19; J gene: TRBJ1-1; CDR3 protein: CASSNRDRLNTEAFF
V gene: TRBV27; J gene: TRBJ1-6; CDR3 protein: CASSLSAQGASDSPLHF
V gene: TRBV7-9; J gene: TRBJ1-1; CDR3 protein: CASNPESLVNTEAFF
V gene: TRBV12-5; J gene: TRBJ2-5; CDR3 protein: CASGLNRGDQETQYF
V gene: TRBV6-1; J gene: TRBJ2-3; CDR3 protein: CASIHTGVGTDTQYF
V gene: TRBV20-1; J gene: TRBJ1-6; CDR3 protein: CSATGETGIALHF
V gene: TRBV7-2; J gene: TRBJ2-2; CDR3 protein: CASSRYGGTGELFF
V gene: TRBV6-2/TRBV6-3; J gene: TRBJ1-1; CDR3 protein: CASSYRGYMNTEAFF
V gene: TRBV7-9; J gene: TRBJ1-2; CDR3 protein: CASSAGQWTYGYTF
V gene: TRBV7-9; J gene: TRBJ1-2; CDR3 protein: CASSSGTVNYGYTF
V gene: TRBV11-2; J gene: TRBJ2-5; CDR3 protein: CASSLGGAWQETQYF
V gene: TRBV11-2; J gene: TRBJ2-1; CDR3 protein: CASRGLGNNEQFF
V gene: TRBV3-1; J gene: TRBJ2-2; CDR3 protein: CASSPILGQGANTGELFF
V gene: TRBV20-1; J gene: TRBJ1-2; CDR3 protein: CSALTGGYTF
V gene: TRBV29-1; J gene: TRBJ2-2; CDR3 protein: CSVGTSGRNTGELFF
V gene: TRBV20-1; J gene: TRBJ2-3; CDR3 protein: CSARSGLAPDTQYF
V gene: TRBV20-1; J gene: TRBJ1-4; CDR3 protein: CSARVLGATNEKLFF
V gene: TRBV4-3; J gene: TRBJ1-1; CDR3 protein: CASSQGFTTDGTGYRNTEAFF
V gene: TRBV6-1; J gene: TRBJ2-7; CDR3 protein: CASSPPGRNYEQYF
V gene: TRBV28; J gene: TRBJ2-5; CDR3 protein: CASSLARWLTSGRETQYF
V gene: TRBV6-1; J gene: TRBJ1-5; CDR3 protein: CATPGRGLGNQPQHF
V gene: TRBV20-1; J gene: TRBJ2-7; CDR3 protein: CSARGLAVSYEQYF
V gene: TRBV20-1; J gene: TRBJ2-7; CDR3 protein: CSARDLGGPHSYEQYF
V gene: TRBV20-1; J gene: TRBJ1-5; CDR3 protein: CSAVSALRNYQPQHF
V gene: TRBV7-3; J gene: TRBJ1-1; CDR3 protein: CASSSGAWNTEAFF
V gene: TRBV7-3; J gene: TRBJ2-3; CDR3 protein: CASSLWRTDTQYF